This T cell receptor beta chain originates from a study of shared clonotypes between healthy human individuals. At the level of the study: The study enrolled a couple of women and a few men aged 18 to 49.

V was cut by 0 bases and J by 8 bases, with 20 bases left in between. The CDR3 is made up of 16 amino acids. Germline values: CDR1 SGHRS, CDR2 YFSETQ. Assay: immunoSEQ multiplex PCR; the TCRdb copy retains only in-frame clones and omits some. The data show hundreds of thousands of clones, around 73% seen once. Note on this clone: Other DNA sequences in the sample encode the same CDR3.

This TCR came from a woman aged 25 to 39 in good health. The chain is built from TRBV5-1 and TRBJ1-2; no definite D call. The source material was memory CD4+ T cells sorted from blood. The subset was: CD45RA-negative fraction. CDR3 in amino acids: CASSLAERPRVYGYTF. CDR3 DNA sequence: TGCGCCAGCAGCTTGGCCGAACGTCCACGCGTCTACGGCTACACCTTC.